What follows is one T cell receptor (beta chain) and its context. Its antigen is still unknown. No base-level quality is on record; no much larger clone is a single base apart. Lesional scalp punch biopsies and peripheral blood were collected from alopecia areata patients. Human scalp biopsies went straight into PAXgene tissue containers for immediate fixation. The data were obtained in a study of CD8+ T cells in alopecia areata (dated by TCRdb to about 2018). Describing the broader study: Treated patients were enrolled in an open-label pilot trial of oral tofacitinib, 5 to 10 mg twice daily, for moderate-to-severe alopecia areata. TCRbeta CDR3 regions were amplified by immunoSEQ multiplex PCR with 35 Vbeta forward and 13 Jbeta reverse primers. In both human patients and the C3H/HeJ mouse model, the study applied high-throughput TCRbeta sequencing to look at T cell clonal expansion in alopecia areata. Biopsies were taken from tofacitinib-treated patients at baseline and at 4 and 24 weeks of treatment, and a later scalp biopsy was taken in several of the tofacitinib-treated patients. Tofacitinib was administered for 6 to 18 months, and 6 months of follow-up off drug were then conducted to assess delayed response and recurrence. Clonality in the scalp was compared among normal scalp (n=4), patchy alopecia areata scalp (n=8), and alopecia totalis/universalis scalp (n=8). On the human side, TCRbeta sequencing was run on scalp tissue and on sorted CD4+ and CD8+ peripheral blood T cells from healthy controls and from alopecia areata patients with either patchy or totalis/universalis disease. RNA was obtained with the PAXgene miRNA kit for fixed scalp, the miRNeasy kit for PBMCs, and the RNeasy kit for mouse skin. Overall study outcomes, separate from this receptor: Shared TCR sequences between patients were less evident than in mice, which may be partly attributable to HLA diversity in the patient population. Scalp TCR repertoire analysis is complicated because resident alphabeta T cells in normal human skin are also sequenced, whereas mouse skin is dominated by gammadelta T cells. Higher clonality and more expanded CD8+ clones were observed in lesional scalp than in normal scalp, particularly in alopecia totalis/universalis, a finding suggestive of antigenic drive.

The library relied on the immunoSEQ multiplex PCR assay. To provide template for TCR sequencing, every sample had RNA extracted and reverse transcribed into cDNA. SuperScript III was used to make first-strand cDNA, primed with a 2:1 mix of oligo-dT and random hexamers. A synthetic immune receptor repertoire was used to measure amplification bias, and any remaining bias was corrected computationally. The paper's processing steps were these. Raw reads were preprocessed for error removal, and CDR3 was defined according to IMGT conventions as running from the conserved cysteine to phenylalanine. Clonality was computed as 1 minus the Shannon entropy, with the entropy normalized by log2 of the number of productive unique TCRs. Scalp TCRbeta sequences were cross-referenced with sorted blood CD4 and CD8 repertoires so that the CD4 or CD8 identity of scalp clones could be inferred. This is the immuneACCESS table as TCRdb keeps it, with only in-frame sequences that have V and J called. A part of the clones is gone; compared with another copy, unresolved V genes explain less than half, and the rest is unexplained. The V and J calls and clone size are taken from that table; D and trimming were inferred from the DNA. The sample records about 15,000 clones, less than 70% of which are singletons. Clones ranked in the top ten supply more than 9% of the sample.

V loses 6 bases of germline sequence and J loses 7 bases, and the interval between the two ends is 22 bases. From the germline V gene (reference sequence), CDR1 is LNHDA and CDR2 is SQIVND. From cysteine to phenylalanine, the CDR3 is 15 amino acids long. The kept DNA is CDR3 alone, 45 bases in frame from the first base. The chain is made from TRBV19 and TRBJ2-7; no D gene call is confident. Input material: skin. The sequence came from a human donor with alopecia areata. The encoded CDR3 is CASSLSVGYLGEQYF. The DNA sequence is as follows: TGTGCCAGTAGCCTCAGCGTCGGGTATCTGGGAGAGCAGTACTTC. The CDR3 plus the reference TRBV19 and TRBJ2-7 genes for the other parts give the full variable domain: DGGITQSPKYLFRKEGQNVTLSCEQNLNHDAMYWYRQDPGQGLRLIYYSQIVNDFQKGDIAEGYSVSREKKESFPLTVTSAQKNPTAFYLCASSLSVGYLGEQYFGPGTRLTVT.